This T cell receptor (beta chain) was captured by sequencing in a study of T cell responses to AZD1222 COVID-19 vaccine. Germline loops: CDR1 SGDLS, CDR2 YYNGEE. The ends lost 4 bases at V and 0 bases at J; junction bases unmatched: 4. The length of the CDR3 is 16 residues. Profiling relied on immunoSEQ multiplex PCR, and the TCRdb table lists in-frame clones only, not all of them. The data hold 70,000 to 95,000 clones, with around 90% observed a single time. To note about this clone: The antigen remains unidentified.

Findings and limits, study-wide: Researchers report vaccine-associated CD4 TCRs spanning spike, with dominance at 160-218 and 743-854. Recipients of two AZD1222 doses showed rising Spike-specific TCR breadth and depth. Nearly half of the spike-specific TCRs reportedly recognize variant regions that carry no mutations.

The rearrangement uses TRBV9 and TRBJ2-3, with 11 bases that match TRBD2. The TCR was taken from an adult who received the AZD1222 COVID-19 vaccine. This specimen was peripheral blood, taken 28 days after the second AZD1222 dose. CDR3: CASSMGTSGSTDTQYF. For the CDR3, the DNA is TGTGCCAGCAGCATGGGGACTAGCGGCAGCACAGATACGCAGTATTTT.